This T cell receptor beta chain was identified in a study of shared clonotypes between healthy human individuals. About the research overall: Three plates were used per donor for CD4 naive, three for CD4 memory, two for CD8 naive and one for CD8 memory.

TCRdb's table, derived via immunoSEQ multiplex PCR, lists solely in-frame clones and lacks some. Among around 650,000 clones, 95% to 96% were seen once, and the ten largest hold about 0.11%. Per germline, CDR1 SGDLS and CDR2 YYNGEE. The CDR3 covers 13 residues. Trimming left V 0 bases short and J 8 bases short, with 9 bases between. CD45RO negativity and positive selection for CCR7 defined naive CD8 cells, a population that excluded terminally differentiated effector memory CD45RA+ cells. Caucasian adults residing in Nashville, Tennessee made up all the donors. The sequence came from a woman in her 30s in good health. The chain is built from TRBV9 and TRBJ1-3, with TRBD1 as a possible D gene (5 bases). Sequenced: naive CD8+ T cells sorted from blood. CDR3 in DNA: TGTGCCAGCAGCGTAGGAGGGACTGACACCATATATTTT. This translates into CASSVGGTDTIYF.